The entry that follows covers one TCR beta chain sequence. This clonotype has a handful of counts. The specificity of this receptor is unknown. No much larger clone exists at a distance of one base, and base qualities are not known. The germline V gene sets CDR1 to SGHTA and CDR2 to FQGNSA. Trimmed from V: 6 bases; trimmed from J: 7 bases; junction bases lacking a gene match: 7. Its CDR3 holds 15 amino acids, cysteine through phenylalanine. Just the 45-base CDR3 DNA is kept, in frame starting at base 1. This entry is derived from a study of T-cell reconstitution after alpha-beta-depleted transplantation in children (dated by TCRdb to 2016 to 2017). Study-wide context: Using TCR repertoire profiling, the study followed T-cell immune reconstitution in a quantitative way in children after TCRalphabeta/CD19-depleted allogeneic hematopoietic cell transplantation.

Library preparation used PCR. Sequencing took place on an Illumina HiSeq 2500. TCR library preparation used molecular barcoding, with unique molecular identifiers applied to normalize quantification of the TCRbeta repertoire. TCRdb handled the public reads itself, with Q25 trimming in fastp and clone calling in MiXCR, and kept productive beta chains. Each CDR3 protein gets just one entry, which takes the most common genes and DNA from the rows behind it. The sample table contains some 500,000 distinct CDR3 sequences; only one count was recorded for 30% to 35% of them. The ten largest make up less than 2.5% of the sample.

The TCR comes from a human donor who donated a stem cell graft to a child with aplastic anemia. This sample comprised PBMCs from the stem cell graft donor, obtained from the stem cell graft. This chain joins TRBV7-2 to TRBJ2-1, with 12 bases aligning to TRBD2. The CDR3 protein: CASRSTSGRKNEQFF. The nucleotide sequence is given as TGTGCCAGCAGATCCACTAGCGGGAGGAAAAATGAGCAGTTCTTC.